The 18 T cell receptor beta chains presented below share a single source sample, sequenced in a study of T cell responses to AZD1222 COVID-19 vaccine. Using immunoSEQ multiplex PCR, the repertoire was profiled, and TCRdb retains in-frame clones only, with some absent. The sample holds about 160,000 clones, about 90% seen once. The sequences come from peripheral blood, collected on day 0 of AZD1222 vaccination. Receptors originate from an adult in good health.

This chain joins TRBV30 and TRBJ1-3; no firm D call. The CDR3 consists of 11 residues. V dropped 5 bases and J dropped 4 bases, with 6 bases sitting between them. From germline, CDR1 is GTSNPN and CDR2 SVGIG (reference sequence). This CDR3 reads CAWSLGNTIYF. In DNA, the CDR3 is TGTGCCTGGTCGCTGGGAAACACCATATATTTT.

This clone has a handful of counts. V gene TRBV5-5 combines with J gene TRBJ2-7, with D perhaps assigned TRBD1 or TRBD2 (5 bases each). The CDR3 length is 13 residues. Between the trimmed V and J ends, which lost 3 bases and 9 bases, there was a span of 16 bases. In germline, CDR1 is SGHKS, CDR2 YYEKEE (reference sequence). CDR3 amino acids: CASSSWDRGWQYF. Written as DNA, the CDR3 is TGTGCCAGCAGCTCCTGGGACCGAGGGTGGCAGTACTTC.

V is TRBV7-2 and J is TRBJ2-7, with a possible D match to TRBD2 (6 bases). V lost 4 bases to trimming and J lost 7 bases, with 14 bases between them. CDR3 size: 13 residues. Per the germline V gene, CDR1 is SGHTA and CDR2 is FQGNSA. CDR3 nucleotides: TGTGCCAGCAGCTGGGGGGATTCGGGAGAGCAGTACTTC. The encoded protein is CASSWGDSGEQYF.

The CDR3 region has the DNA TGCGCCAGCAGCTTGGGGTGGGGACAGGGAAGGCGAGAGACCCAGTACTTC. Protein sequence: CASSLGWGQGRRETQYF. The rearrangement links TRBV5-1 to TRBJ2-5; 9 bases fit TRBD1. Losses at the gene ends were 0 bases for V and 4 bases for J; bases not matched to a gene: 10. Germline CDR1 and CDR2: SGHRS and YFSETQ. This CDR3 has 17 amino acids.

This chain uses TRBV2 with TRBJ1-5; D remains unclear. V was cut by 3 bases and J by 2 bases, with 14 bases left in between. This CDR3 is 16 amino acids long. Germline-derived CDR1 and CDR2 are SNHLY and FYNNEI. CDR3 coding DNA: TGTGCCAGCAGTGATACGGCAGTCCGGGGCAATCAGCCCCAGCATTTT. As protein: CASSDTAVRGNQPQHF.

The rearrangement uses TRBV9 and TRBJ2-1; D is unresolved. This CDR3 is 14 amino acids long. Germline V gives CDR1 SGDLS, CDR2 YYNGEE. Trimming stripped 0 bases from V and 9 bases from J, with 13 bases between. In nucleotides, the CDR3 is TGTGCCAGCAGCGTAGTTTCGGGTAGCTTTGAGCAGTTCTTC. It encodes CASSVVSGSFEQFF.

CDR3 loop: CASSHGQLSYEQYF. CDR3 DNA sequence: TGTGCCAGCAGCCATGGACAGTTGAGCTACGAGCAGTACTTC. The V call is TRBV11-2, the J call TRBJ2-7, with D possibly TRBD1 on 6 matching bases. CDR3 length: 14 residues. Germline loops: CDR1 SGHAT, CDR2 FQNNGV. Trimming left V 5 bases short and J 3 bases short, with 14 bases between. Together with reference TRBV11-2 and TRBJ2-7, the CDR3 gives the full variable domain: EAGVAQSPRYKIIEKRQSVAFWCNPISGHATLYWYQQILGQGPKLLIQFQNNGVVDDSQLPKDRFSAERLKGVDSTLKIQPAKLEDSAVYLCASSHGQLSYEQYFGPGTRLTVT.

This chain joins TRBV6-8 and TRBJ1-1; D is ambiguous. Germline V gene data show CDR1 as MNHGY and CDR2 as SAAAGT. Between the trimmed V and J ends, which lost 6 bases and 2 bases, there was a span of 16 bases. This CDR3 spans 15 amino acids. The CDR3 sequence: CASRAGRILNTEAFF. The CDR3 DNA reads TGTGCCAGCAGAGCAGGACGGATTTTAAACACTGAAGCTTTCTTT.

The chain links TRBV10-3 to TRBJ1-5; no definite D call. CDR1 is ENHRY, CDR2 SYGVKD, per germline. The CDR3 has 13 amino acids. The V end was cut by 6 bases, the J end by 1 base, with 7 bases between. This chain's CDR3 is CAIRADSNQPQHF. As DNA, the CDR3 is TGTGCCATCAGGGCAGACAGCAATCAGCCCCAGCATTTT.

The chain recombines TRBV11-3 with TRBJ2-5; D is possibly TRBD2 (7 bases). V lost 2 bases to trimming and J lost 1 base, with 11 bases between them. The germline V gene encodes CDR1 SGHNT and CDR2 YENEEA. This CDR3 region has 15 residues. The DNA of the CDR3 is TGTGCCAGCAGCTTACGGGGGGCCCCCCAAGAGACCCAGTACTTC. It yields the protein CASSLRGAPQETQYF.

The V call is TRBV13, the J call TRBJ2-7; perhaps TRBD2 as D (7 bases). CDR3 length equals 15 residues. Between the trimmed V and J ends, which lost 4 bases and 2 bases, there was a span of 15 bases. Germline V gene lookup returns CDR1 PRHDT and CDR2 FYEKMQ (reference sequence). The CDR3 is CASSWNAGATYEQYF. As DNA, the CDR3 is TGTGCCAGCAGCTGGAACGCGGGGGCTACCTACGAGCAGTACTTC.

The chain has TRBV7-2 and TRBJ2-3, with D hard to call. Germline CDR1 and CDR2: SGHTA and FQGNSA. The CDR3 length is 16 residues. The germline V and J ends were trimmed by 1 base and 9 bases, with 20 bases remaining between them. The CDR3 nucleotides are TGTGCCAGCAGCTTAGTGGGGAATCCCGACTCAGGCACGCAGTATTTT. This translates into CASSLVGNPDSGTQYF.

V gene TRBV2 combines with J gene TRBJ2-7; possibly TRBD2 for D (6 bases). Germline lookup yields CDR1 SNHLY and CDR2 FYNNEI. V was pared by 6 bases and J by 5 bases, with 17 bases between. The CDR3 runs 14 residues. In DNA form, the CDR3 reads TGTGCCAGCAGAGGGGACCCCGGGAGACACGAGCAGTACTTC. This translates into CASRGDPGRHEQYF.

V usage is TRBV30 and J usage is TRBJ1-2, with 10 bases fitting TRBD1. The germline gives CDR1 GTSNPN, CDR2 SVGIG (reference sequence). This CDR3 contains 14 residues. With V trimmed by 2 bases and J by 6 bases, 6 bases remained unmatched. The DNA for the CDR3 is TGTGCCTGGAGTCGAGGACAGGGGGTAGATGGCTACACCTTC. Translating it yields CAWSRGQGVDGYTF.

The rearrangement joins TRBV30 to TRBJ1-3; 7 bases match TRBD1. The V segment lost 4 bases and the J segment 3 bases; nucleotides outside the gene matches: 9. The CDR3 runs 15 residues. The germline CDR1 and CDR2 sequences are GTSNPN and SVGIG (reference sequence). The CDR3 spells CAWTRMDRIGNTIYF. The CDR3 bases are TGTGCCTGGACCCGTATGGACAGGATTGGAAACACCATATATTTT.

This chain connects TRBV7-8 to TRBJ1-5; D remains unclear. Between the trimmed V and J ends, which lost 1 base and 9 bases, there was a span of 16 bases. CDR1 SGHVS and CDR2 FQNEAQ come from the germline V gene. The CDR3 runs to 15 residues. As DNA, the CDR3 is TGTGCCAGCAGCTTAGAAATCTCGAAGTATGGGCCCCAGCATTTT. As protein: CASSLEISKYGPQHF. Looking up the rest from reference TRBV7-8 and TRBJ1-5 gives the full variable domain: GAGVSQSPRYKVAKRGQDVALRCDPISGHVSLFWYQQALGQGPEFLTYFQNEAQLDKSGLPSDRFFAERPEGSVSTLKIQRTQQEDSAVYLCASSLEISKYGPQHFGDGTRLSIL.

The rearrangement uses TRBV7-6 and TRBJ2-1, with 9 bases identical to TRBD2. Germline lookup yields CDR1 SGHVS and CDR2 FNYEAQ. This CDR3 is built from 14 residues. The V gene end was trimmed by 5 bases and the J gene end by 9 bases; junction bases not matched to a gene: 8. The CDR3 protein is CASSTIAGVSEQFF. CDR3 sequence (DNA): TGTGCCAGCAGCACCATAGCGGGAGTAAGTGAGCAGTTCTTC.

The chain uses TRBV4-3 and TRBJ2-3, with 8 bases aligning to TRBD1. The J segment lost 5 bases and the V segment lost 2 bases, leaving 6 bases of the junction unmatched. The CDR3 has 15 residues. CDR1 and CDR2 (germline): LGHNA, YSLEER. The CDR3 region is CASSQPGQGQDTQYF. CDR3 in DNA: TGCGCCAGCAGCCAACCCGGACAGGGTCAAGATACGCAGTATTTT.